These 26 T cell receptor beta chains originate from one sample sequenced in a study of T cell responses to AZD1222 COVID-19 vaccine. The method was immunoSEQ multiplex PCR; TCRdb's version includes in-frame clones alone and lacks a portion of them. Of roughly 150,000 clones in the sample, 88% were seen once. The sample was peripheral blood, taken on day 0 of AZD1222 vaccination. These receptors originate from an adult in good health.

This chain uses TRBV7-6 with TRBJ1-5; weak D call: TRBD1 (6 bases). Germline values: CDR1 SGHVS, CDR2 FNYEAQ. The CDR3 loop spans 15 amino acids. V was trimmed by 0 bases and J by 1 base, leaving 7 bases between them. DNA of the CDR3: TGTGCCAGCAGCTTAGCGACAGGAAGCAATCAGCCCCAGCATTTT. Translation: CASSLATGSNQPQHF.

The chain is built from TRBV15 and TRBJ2-3; D is perhaps TRBD2 (6 bases). V gave up 5 bases and J gave up 6 bases, with 15 bases separating them. Germline V lookup: CDR1 LNHNV, CDR2 YYDKDF (reference sequence). CDR3 length equals 14 residues. The CDR3 loop is CATSSRGLSDTQYF. CDR3 nucleotide sequence: TGTGCCACCAGCTCCCGGGGACTTTCCGATACGCAGTATTTT.

V usage is TRBV5-1 and J usage is TRBJ2-5, with D perhaps matching TRBD1 or TRBD2 (6 bases each). The CDR3 totals 14 residues. V lost 2 bases to trimming and J lost 5 bases, with 13 bases between them. Germline V CDR1 and CDR2: SGHRS, YFSETQ. The CDR3 spells CASSFWGAGETQYF. DNA of the CDR3: TGCGCCAGCAGCTTCTGGGGGGCCGGTGAGACCCAGTACTTC.

The J gene is TRBJ1-4, the V gene TRBV10-3; 7 positions agree with TRBD1. Germline V gene sequence: CDR1 ENHRY, CDR2 SYGVKD. The V gene end was trimmed by 3 bases and the J gene end by 7 bases; junction bases not matched to a gene: 8. The CDR3 spans 15 residues. Written as DNA, the CDR3 is TGTGCCATCAGTGATACAGGGGATCGAAGTGAAAAACTGTTTTTT. It specifies CAISDTGDRSEKLFF.

This clone occurred a few times. The genes are TRBV27 and TRBJ1-4; D might be TRBD1 (5 bases). The germline CDR1 and CDR2 sequences are MNHEY and SMNVEV (reference sequence). V was clipped by 4 bases and J by 0 bases, with 12 bases between them. The CDR3 spans 16 residues. The CDR3 sequence is CASSWTGGPTNEKLFF. DNA for the CDR3: TGTGCCAGCAGTTGGACGGGGGGTCCAACTAATGAAAAACTGTTTTTT.

This clone was seen just once. The chain links TRBV27 to TRBJ2-7; 9 bases are a match to TRBD2. Trimming cost V 7 bases and J 2 bases; bases outside gene matches: 12. Germline-derived CDR1 and CDR2 are MNHEY and SMNVEV (reference sequence). The CDR3 is 16 amino acids. CDR3 in amino acids: CASTPRSAGGTYEQYF. For the CDR3, the DNA is TGTGCCAGCACGCCGCGCTCAGCGGGAGGTACCTACGAGCAGTACTTC.

J is TRBJ1-1 and V is TRBV7-9, with D perhaps matching TRBD1 (5 bases). Germline CDR1 reads SEHNR; CDR2 reads FQNEAQ (reference sequence). CDR3 size: 13 residues. Trimming took off 2 bases at V and 3 bases at J, with 7 bases between the two ends. CDR3: CASSLTRDTEAFF. CDR3 DNA sequence: TGTGCCAGCAGCTTAACCAGGGACACTGAAGCTTTCTTT.

V and J are TRBV18 and TRBJ2-3; 9 bases map to TRBD2. The CDR3 has 16 amino acids. The germline V gene encodes CDR1 KGHSH and CDR2 LQKENI. V was clipped by 1 base and J by 2 bases; unmatched bases: 4. CDR3 sequence reads: CASSPLAGVITDTQYF. CDR3 nucleotides: TGTGCCAGCTCACCACTAGCGGGAGTGATCACAGATACGCAGTATTTT.

This rearrangement joins TRBV5-6 to TRBJ1-2; 9 positions match TRBD1. Per germline, CDR1 SGHDT and CDR2 YYEEEE. The CDR3 length is 14 residues. V lost 5 bases, J lost 9 bases, and 11 bases stayed unmatched. Here the CDR3 DNA reads TGTGCCAGCAGTCCGACCGGGACAGGGTTTCGCTACACCTTC. Its protein product is CASSPTGTGFRYTF.

This clone was counted once. The genes are TRBV20-1 and TRBJ2-7; D call uncertain. The CDR3 sequence is 11 residues long. V dropped 5 bases and J dropped 5 bases, with 10 bases sitting between them. CDR1 and CDR2 from the germline V gene are DFQATT and SNEGSKA (reference sequence). The CDR3 region is CSALFWDEQYF. CDR3 nucleotide sequence: TGCAGTGCTCTCTTTTGGGACGAGCAGTACTTC.

V and J are TRBV9 and TRBJ1-2, with D unclear. Trimming took 4 bases from V and 2 from J, leaving 15 bases between them. Germline assignment: CDR1 SGDLS and CDR2 YYNGEE. The CDR3 length is 15 residues. CDR3 DNA: TGTGCCAGCAGCCGAAGCGGGGTCCTGAACTATGGCTACACCTTC. This sequence encodes CASSRSGVLNYGYTF.

The chain carries TRBV6-5 and TRBJ1-5; D unresolved. Germline-derived CDR1 and CDR2 are MNHEY and SVGAGI. The CDR3 spans 13 residues. Between the trimmed V and J ends, which lost 6 bases and 4 bases, there was a span of 10 bases. DNA of the CDR3: TGTGCCAGCAGCCGAAATCTAAATCAGCCCCAGCATTTT. Amino acid sequence: CASSRNLNQPQHF.

The rearrangement joins TRBV4-3 to TRBJ1-2, with D maybe TRBD1 (5 bases). Germline lookup yields CDR1 LGHNA and CDR2 YSLEER. The CDR3 sequence is 15 residues long. Trimming left V 4 bases short and J 1 base short, with 13 bases between. The CDR3 DNA reads TGCGCCAGCAGCCTAGAGGGAAGGGGTAACTATGGCTACACCTTC. It encodes CASSLEGRGNYGYTF.

The J gene is TRBJ2-3, the V gene TRBV11-2; tentatively, D is TRBD1 (7 bases). V was cut by 5 bases and J by 2 bases, with 20 bases left in between. Germline values: CDR1 SGHAT, CDR2 FQNNGV. The CDR3 covers 17 residues. The CDR3 sequence is CASSPSGGLLPTDTQYF. CDR3 nucleotides: TGTGCCAGCAGCCCGTCAGGGGGGCTTTTACCCACAGATACGCAGTATTTT.

This clone came up a few times. The chain employs TRBV3-1 (or the pseudogene TRBV3-2) and TRBJ1-4, with TRBD1 as a possible D gene (5 bases). V was trimmed by 8 bases and J by 8 bases, leaving 12 bases between them. Germline V gives CDR1 LGHDT, CDR2 YNNKEL (reference sequence). This CDR3 is 12 amino acids long. The CDR3 here is CASQGIGEKLFF. The CDR3 DNA follows: TGTGCCAGCCAGGGTATTGGAGAAAAACTGTTTTTT.

The chain has TRBV19 and TRBJ2-1; TRBD2 matches at 9 bases. Germline CDR1 and CDR2: LNHDA and SQIVND (reference sequence). This CDR3 comprises 17 residues. V was clipped by 3 bases and J by 4 bases; unmatched bases: 10. The CDR3 DNA reads TGTGCCAGTAGTATTCCGTCCGGGACTAGCAGGTACAATGAGCAGTTCTTC. As protein: CASSIPSGTSRYNEQFF.

The CDR3 sequence is CASSLARGGGELFF. CDR3 in DNA: TGTGCCAGCAGCTTAGCCCGCGGTGGCGGGGAGCTGTTTTTT. The chain uses TRBV11-1 and TRBJ2-2; the D is unclear. Looked up from germline, CDR1 is SGHAT and CDR2 is FQDESV (reference sequence). Trimming cost V 0 bases and J 7 bases, with 9 bases left between them. There are 14 residues in the CDR3.

The rearrangement joins TRBV28 to TRBJ2-3; 8 nucleotides match TRBD2. V trimming: 7 bases; J trimming: 5 bases; junction bases outside the gene matches: 11. Germline V gene sequence: CDR1 MDHEN, CDR2 SYDVKM. This CDR3 region has 15 residues. The DNA for the CDR3 is TGTGCCAGCACTCAAAGCGGGAGCGGTATAGATACGCAGTATTTT. As protein: CASTQSGSGIDTQYF.

The J gene is TRBJ1-1, the V gene TRBV27; a possible D gene is TRBD1 (5 bases). V lost 6 bases and J lost 5, with 19 bases in between. Germline CDR1 is MNHEY and CDR2 is SMNVEV (reference sequence). The CDR3 runs to 15 residues. CDR3 in DNA: TGTGCCAGCAGACCTGGAGGGGTTTATGGAACTGAAGCTTTCTTT. As protein: CASRPGGVYGTEAFF.

The V call is TRBV15, the J call TRBJ2-7; 7 bases agree with TRBD1. CDR3 length equals 19 residues. With 5 bases clipped from V and 1 base from J, the junction kept 20 bases outside the gene matches. Germline V lookup: CDR1 LNHNV, CDR2 YYDKDF (reference sequence). The CDR3 DNA follows: TGTGCCACCAGCCTTAAAGATTGGAGGAGGACAGGACCTTCCTACGAGCAGTACTTC. This encodes CATSLKDWRRTGPSYEQYF.

The gene calls are TRBV6-4 and TRBJ2-2, with TRBD1 identical over 12 bases. Trimming removed 3 bases from V and 9 bases from J; junction bases left unmatched: 11. The germline CDR1 and CDR2 sequences are MRHNA and SNTAGT. The length of the CDR3 is 17 residues. The CDR3 DNA is TGTGCCAGCAGTGATCCACCTAAGGGACAGGGGGCGCGGGAGCTGTTTTTT. Amino acids: CASSDPPKGQGARELFF.

In nucleotides, the CDR3 is TGTGCCAGCAGCGGGACAGGGAAGGTGAGCTCCTACAATGAGCAGTTCTTC. Translation: CASSGTGKVSSYNEQFF. This rearrangement joins TRBV7-9 to TRBJ2-1, with TRBD1 matching 9 bases. The V gene end was trimmed by 5 bases and the J gene end by 0 bases; junction bases not matched to a gene: 8. Germline V gene sequence: CDR1 SEHNR, CDR2 FQNEAQ (reference sequence). The CDR3 extends over 17 amino acids.

The chain recombines TRBV28 with TRBJ1-2; D ambiguous. The CDR3 loop spans 13 amino acids. Trimming stripped 6 bases from V and 8 bases from J, with 16 bases between. In germline, CDR1 is MDHEN, CDR2 SYDVKM. The CDR3 DNA is TGTGCCAGCAGCCCAGGACTGCGGAAAGGCTACACCTTC. Residues: CASSPGLRKGYTF.

The chain employs TRBV23-1 and TRBJ2-2; unclear D gene. TRBV23-1 is an open reading frame whose function is uncertain. The V end lost 6 bases, the J end lost 0 bases, and 8 bases lay between the germline ends. This CDR3 spans 14 amino acids. The CDR3 nucleotides read TGCGCCAGCAGCCCAATATCGAACACCGGGGAGCTGTTTTTT. It is translated as CASSPISNTGELFF.

CDR3 nucleotide sequence: TGTGCCAGCATCATGGGAAATCAAGCCAAAAACATTCAGTACTTC. Protein: CASIMGNQAKNIQYF. The rearrangement links TRBV6-5 to TRBJ2-4; D is undetermined. The germline V gene encodes CDR1 MNHEY and CDR2 SVGAGI. This CDR3 region has 15 residues. Between the trimmed V and J ends, which lost 7 bases and 0 bases, there was a span of 13 bases.

The chain links TRBV7-9 to TRBJ2-7; possible D gene TRBD1, 6 bases. Trimming took 2 bases from V and 2 from J, leaving 16 bases between them. The CDR3 length is 16 residues. CDR1 is SEHNR and CDR2 is FQNEAQ in the germline V gene (reference sequence). CDR3 nucleotides: TGTGCCAGCAGCTTATACACCGGGACAAAGACCTACGAGCAGTACTTC. Protein: CASSLYTGTKTYEQYF.